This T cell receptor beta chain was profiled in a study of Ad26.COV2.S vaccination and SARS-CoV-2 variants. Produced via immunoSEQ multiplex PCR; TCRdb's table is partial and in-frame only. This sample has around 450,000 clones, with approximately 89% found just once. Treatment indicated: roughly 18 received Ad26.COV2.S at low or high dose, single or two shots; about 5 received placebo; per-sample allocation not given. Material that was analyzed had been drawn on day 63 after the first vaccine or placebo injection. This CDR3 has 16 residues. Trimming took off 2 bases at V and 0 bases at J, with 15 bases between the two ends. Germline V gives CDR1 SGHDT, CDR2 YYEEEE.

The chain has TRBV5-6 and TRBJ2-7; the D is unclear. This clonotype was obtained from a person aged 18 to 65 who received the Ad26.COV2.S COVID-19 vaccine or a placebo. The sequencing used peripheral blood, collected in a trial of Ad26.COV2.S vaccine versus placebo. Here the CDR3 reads CASSFSPARASYEQYF. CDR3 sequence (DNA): TGTGCCAGCAGCTTTTCACCAGCTCGTGCCTCCTACGAGCAGTACTTC.